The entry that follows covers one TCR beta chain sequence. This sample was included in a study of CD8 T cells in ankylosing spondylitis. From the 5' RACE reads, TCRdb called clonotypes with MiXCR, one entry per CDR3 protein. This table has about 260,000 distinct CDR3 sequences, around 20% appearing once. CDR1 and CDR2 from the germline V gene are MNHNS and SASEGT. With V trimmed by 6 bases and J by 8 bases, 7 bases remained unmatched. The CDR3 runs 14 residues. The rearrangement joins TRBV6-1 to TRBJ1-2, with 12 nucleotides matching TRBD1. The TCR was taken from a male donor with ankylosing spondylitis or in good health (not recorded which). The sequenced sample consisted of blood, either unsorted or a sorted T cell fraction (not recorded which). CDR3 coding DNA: TGTGCCAGCAGCACCGGGACAGGGGGCCCCGGCTACACCTTC. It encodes CASSTGTGGPGYTF.